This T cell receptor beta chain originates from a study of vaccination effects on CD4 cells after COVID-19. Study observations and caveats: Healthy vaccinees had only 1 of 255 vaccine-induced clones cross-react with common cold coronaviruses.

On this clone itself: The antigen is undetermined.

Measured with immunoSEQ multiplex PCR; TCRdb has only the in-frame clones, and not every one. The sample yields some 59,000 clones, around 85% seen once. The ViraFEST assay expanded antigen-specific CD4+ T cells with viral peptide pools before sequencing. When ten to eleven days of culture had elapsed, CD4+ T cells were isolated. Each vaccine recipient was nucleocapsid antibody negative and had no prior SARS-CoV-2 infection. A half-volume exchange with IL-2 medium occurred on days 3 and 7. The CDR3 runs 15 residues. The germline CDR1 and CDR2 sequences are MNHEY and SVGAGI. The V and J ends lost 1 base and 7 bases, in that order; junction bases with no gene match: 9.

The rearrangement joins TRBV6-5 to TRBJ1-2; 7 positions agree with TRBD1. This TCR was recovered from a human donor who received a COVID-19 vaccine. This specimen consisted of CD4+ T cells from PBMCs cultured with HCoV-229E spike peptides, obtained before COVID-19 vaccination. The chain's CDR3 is CASSYLVDRSGGYTF. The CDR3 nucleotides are TGTGCCAGCAGTTACTTGGTGGACAGGTCTGGTGGCTACACCTTC.